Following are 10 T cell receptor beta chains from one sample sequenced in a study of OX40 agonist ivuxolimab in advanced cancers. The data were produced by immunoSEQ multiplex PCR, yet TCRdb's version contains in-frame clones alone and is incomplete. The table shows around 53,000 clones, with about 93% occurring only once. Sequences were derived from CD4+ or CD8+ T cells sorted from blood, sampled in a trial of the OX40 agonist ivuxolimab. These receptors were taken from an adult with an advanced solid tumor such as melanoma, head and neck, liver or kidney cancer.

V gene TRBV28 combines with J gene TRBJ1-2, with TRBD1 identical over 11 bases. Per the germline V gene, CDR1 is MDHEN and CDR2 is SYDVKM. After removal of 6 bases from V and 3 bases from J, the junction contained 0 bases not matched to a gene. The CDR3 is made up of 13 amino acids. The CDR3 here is CASRGQGDYGYTF. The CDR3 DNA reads TGTGCCAGCAGGGGACAGGGGGACTATGGCTACACCTTC.

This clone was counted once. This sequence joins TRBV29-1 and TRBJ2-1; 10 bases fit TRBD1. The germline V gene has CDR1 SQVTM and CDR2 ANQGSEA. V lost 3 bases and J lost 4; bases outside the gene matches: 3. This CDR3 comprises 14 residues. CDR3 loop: CSVDKGQGYNEQFF. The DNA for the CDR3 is TGCAGCGTTGATAAGGGACAGGGGTACAATGAGCAGTTCTTC.

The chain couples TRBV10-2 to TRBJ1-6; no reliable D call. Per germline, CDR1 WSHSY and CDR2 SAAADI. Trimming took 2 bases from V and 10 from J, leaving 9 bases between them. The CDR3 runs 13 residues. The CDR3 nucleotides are TGCGCCAGCAGTGAGCCCGGCGGGTCACCCCTCCACTTT. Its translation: CASSEPGGSPLHF.

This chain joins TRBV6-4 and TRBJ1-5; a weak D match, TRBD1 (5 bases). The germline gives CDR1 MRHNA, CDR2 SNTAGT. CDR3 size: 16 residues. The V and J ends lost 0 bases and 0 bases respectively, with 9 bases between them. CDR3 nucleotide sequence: TGTGCCAGCAGTGACTCTGAAGGACATAGCAATCAGCCCCAGCATTTT. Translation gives CASSDSEGHSNQPQHF.

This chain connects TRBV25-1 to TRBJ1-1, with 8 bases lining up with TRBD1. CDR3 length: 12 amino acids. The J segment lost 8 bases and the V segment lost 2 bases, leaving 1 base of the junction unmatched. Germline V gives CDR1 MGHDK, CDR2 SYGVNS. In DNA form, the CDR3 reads TGTGCCAGCAGTGAACAGGGGGCGGAAGCTTTCTTT. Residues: CASSEQGAEAFF.

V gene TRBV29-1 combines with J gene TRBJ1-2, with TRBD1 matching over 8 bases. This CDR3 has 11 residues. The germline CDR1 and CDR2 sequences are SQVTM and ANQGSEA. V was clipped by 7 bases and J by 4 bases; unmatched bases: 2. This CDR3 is CSADRGYGYTF. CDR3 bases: TGCAGCGCCGACAGGGGCTATGGCTACACCTTC. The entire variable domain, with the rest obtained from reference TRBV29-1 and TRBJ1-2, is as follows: SAVISQKPSRDICQRGTSLTIQCQVDSQVTMMFWYRQQPGQSLTLIATANQGSEATYESGFVIDKFPISRPNLTFSTLTVSNMSPEDSSIYLCSADRGYGYTFGSGTRLTVV.

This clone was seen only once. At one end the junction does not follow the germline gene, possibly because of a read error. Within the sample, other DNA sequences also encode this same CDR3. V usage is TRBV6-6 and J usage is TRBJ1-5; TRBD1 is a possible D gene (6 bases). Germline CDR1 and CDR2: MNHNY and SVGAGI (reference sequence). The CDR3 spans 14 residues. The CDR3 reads CASSAGTVGQPQHF. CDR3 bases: TGTGCCAGCAGCGCGGGGACGGTAGGACAGCCCCAGCATTTC.

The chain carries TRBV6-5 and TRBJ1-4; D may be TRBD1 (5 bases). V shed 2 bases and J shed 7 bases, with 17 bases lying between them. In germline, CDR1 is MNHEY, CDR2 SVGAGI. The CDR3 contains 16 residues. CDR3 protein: CASSYNVRASAEKLFF. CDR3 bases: TGTGCCAGCAGTTACAATGTCAGGGCGAGTGCTGAAAAACTGTTTTTT.

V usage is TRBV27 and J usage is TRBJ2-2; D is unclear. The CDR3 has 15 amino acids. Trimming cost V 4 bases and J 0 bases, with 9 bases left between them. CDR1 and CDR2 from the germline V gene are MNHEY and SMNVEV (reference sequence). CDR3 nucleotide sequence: TGTGCCAGCAGTTCCCAGATTTCGAACACCGGGGAGCTGTTTTTT. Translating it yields CASSSQISNTGELFF.

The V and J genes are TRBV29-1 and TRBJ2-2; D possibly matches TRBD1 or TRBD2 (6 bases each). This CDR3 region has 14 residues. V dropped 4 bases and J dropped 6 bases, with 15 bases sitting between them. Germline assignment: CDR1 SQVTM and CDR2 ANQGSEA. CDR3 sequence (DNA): TGCAGCGTTGCGGGGGCAGGGAGGCCCGGGGAGCTGTTTTTT. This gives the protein CSVAGAGRPGELFF.